Listed here are 5 T cell receptor beta chains from one sample, sequenced in a study of blood T cells in healthy people across ages (dated by TCRdb to between 2015 and 2016). Receptor libraries were prepared by 5' RACE. TCRdb lists the instrument as Illumina HiSeq 2500. A second PCR of about 7 to 12 cycles was run with a J-beta primer mix and a sample-barcoded 5' primer. TCRdb trimmed the raw reads at Q25, called clones with MiXCR and kept productive beta chains. Each CDR3 protein appears once, grouped with its most common genes and DNA. This sample comprises 1.5 million to 2 million distinct CDR3 sequences, about 50% of them detected only once. The ten largest clones represent approximately 2.1% of the sample. Sequencing input: blood. The receptors originated from a woman in her thirties or forties in good health.

CDR3 in amino acids: CASSTSTFQEAFF. The CDR3 region has the DNA TGTGCCAGCTCAACCAGTACGTTTCAAGAAGCTTTCTTT. The chain combines TRBV18 with TRBJ1-1; D remains unclear. The CDR3 loop spans 13 amino acids. The V and J ends lost 5 bases and 8 bases respectively, with 15 bases between them. Germline V lookup: CDR1 KGHSH, CDR2 LQKENI.

This clonotype showed up just once. The rearrangement uses TRBV29-1 and TRBJ1-2, with D hard to call. The CDR3 has 13 residues. V dropped 7 bases and J dropped 7 bases, with 19 bases sitting between them. The V gene's germline CDR1 is SQVTM and CDR2 ANQGSEA. The CDR3 region is CSGAPASHIGYTF. The CDR3 DNA sequence: TGCAGCGGAGCACCGGCCTCCCACATTGGCTACACCTTC.

A few counts support this clonotype. The CDR3 coding sequence is TGCAGTGCTAGAGACGAGCCCCATCCGGGACAGCAATACAATGAGCAGTTCTTC. Translated, it gives CSARDEPHPGQQYNEQFF. The V gene is TRBV20-1, the J gene TRBJ2-1; 7 bases match TRBD1. The V segment lost 0 bases and the J segment 4 bases; nucleotides outside the gene matches: 15. This CDR3 is 18 amino acids long. CDR1 DFQATT and CDR2 SNEGSKA come from the germline V gene (reference sequence).

This clonotype was counted once. The V and J genes are TRBV7-6 and TRBJ1-3, with D uncertain. Germline loops: CDR1 SGHVS, CDR2 FNYEAQ. The germline V and J ends were trimmed by 4 bases and 0 bases, with 10 bases remaining between them. This CDR3 is built from 15 residues. CDR3 nucleotide sequence: TGTGCCAGCAGCTCTCGACTGCACTCTGGAAACACCATATATTTT. Protein sequence: CASSSRLHSGNTIYF.

This sequence joins TRBV12-5 and TRBJ2-1; D perhaps matches TRBD2 (6 bases). This CDR3 is built from 14 residues. Germline-derived CDR1 and CDR2 are LGHNT and FRNRAP. V was cut by 3 bases and J by 0 bases, with 6 bases left in between. The DNA of the CDR3 is TGTGCTAGTGGTTTCGGGGGCTCCTACAATGAGCAGTTCTTC. Protein sequence: CASGFGGSYNEQFF.